The 32 T cell receptor beta chains below were found in one sample sequenced in a study of cytomegalovirus exposure and HLA in healthy donors. PCR amplification relied on 60 Vbeta primers (plus 13 Jbeta primers). Sequencing was performed with immunoSEQ multiplex PCR; in TCRdb, only in-frame clones are kept and a portion is missing. Here the sample spans some 200,000 clones, roughly 78% being singletons. Material for sequencing was PBMCs. The receptors shown here come from a girl aged 10 to 17 in good health and CMV-seropositive.

On this clone: A junction end diverges from the germline sequence, so it may reflect a read error. This rearrangement joins TRBV5-1 to TRBJ2-5; 14 bases are a match to TRBD2. The CDR3 has 15 amino acids. Germline CDR1 SGHRS, CDR2 YFSETQ. CDR3 nucleotide sequence: TGCGCCAGCAGGACTAGCGGGGGGGCCGGGGAGACCCAGAACTTC. Translated, it gives CASRTSGGAGETQNF.

This chain connects TRBV7-9 to TRBJ1-2, with D possibly being TRBD1 (5 bases). CDR1 is SEHNR and CDR2 is FQNEAQ in the germline V gene (reference sequence). V gave up 1 base and J gave up 7 bases, with 13 bases separating them. CDR3 length: 14 amino acids. This CDR3 reads CASSLDRIPLGYTF. In DNA, the CDR3 is TGTGCCAGCAGCTTAGACAGGATCCCTCTTGGCTACACCTTC.

The V call is TRBV6-5, the J call TRBJ1-5; D not resolved. The CDR3 sequence is 14 residues long. Germline values: CDR1 MNHEY, CDR2 SVGAGI. Trimming shortened V by 0 bases and J by 4 bases, and 7 bases separated the two germline ends. CDR3 amino acids: CASSYSRDNQPQHF. The CDR3 DNA reads as TGTGCCAGCAGTTACTCGCGGGATAATCAGCCCCAGCATTTT.

The CDR3, as DNA: TGTGCCAGCAGCGGACAGCTCTCTGGAAACACCATATATTTT. This gives the protein CASSGQLSGNTIYF. V usage is TRBV6-1 and J usage is TRBJ1-3; weak D call: TRBD1 (6 bases). V was trimmed by 6 bases and J by 0 bases, leaving 9 bases between them. CDR1 and CDR2 from the germline V gene are MNHNS and SASEGT. The CDR3 is made up of 14 amino acids.

This clone was counted between two and nine times. The gene calls are TRBV15 and TRBJ2-5, with D possibly matching TRBD2 (6 bases). The CDR3 is made up of 18 amino acids. Trimming removed 5 bases from V and 4 bases from J, with 26 bases in between. The V gene's germline CDR1 is LNHNV and CDR2 YYDKDF (reference sequence). The CDR3 sequence is CATSPLLAPTRRGETQYF. CDR3 nucleotides: TGTGCCACCAGCCCTCTGCTAGCACCAACTAGGCGGGGAGAGACCCAGTACTTC.

This chain links TRBV6-1 with TRBJ1-2; 7 positions agree with TRBD1. This CDR3 has 17 residues. V was pared by 4 bases and J by 5 bases, with 16 bases of the junction left unmatched. The germline V gene encodes CDR1 MNHNS and CDR2 SASEGT. The CDR3: CASSGGTAQGRGYGYTF. CDR3 in DNA: TGTGCCAGCAGTGGAGGGACAGCCCAGGGACGGGGATATGGCTACACCTTC.

This chain connects TRBV6-5 to TRBJ2-3, with 7 bases fitting TRBD1. The CDR3 sequence is 14 residues long. Germline V CDR1 and CDR2: MNHEY, SVGAGI. The V segment lost 2 bases and the J segment 4 bases; nucleotides outside the gene matches: 3. Here the CDR3 reads CASSYDRVADTQYF. The CDR3 nucleotides are TGTGCCAGCAGTTACGACAGGGTGGCAGATACGCAGTATTTT.

This clone was seen a handful of times. The V gene is TRBV19, the J gene TRBJ2-7, with D unresolved. From germline, CDR1 is LNHDA and CDR2 SQIVND (reference sequence). The CDR3 spans 14 residues. The germline V and J ends were trimmed by 5 bases and 1 base, with 12 bases remaining between them. The CDR3 DNA follows: TGTGCCAGTAGTTCTTTGGCCGATTCCTACGAGCAGTACTTC. Translation: CASSSLADSYEQYF. Full variable domain (outside the CDR3, taken from reference TRBV19 and TRBJ2-7): DGGITQSPKYLFRKEGQNVTLSCEQNLNHDAMYWYRQDPGQGLRLIYYSQIVNDFQKGDIAEGYSVSREKKESFPLTVTSAQKNPTAFYLCASSSLADSYEQYFGPGTRLTVT.

The V gene is TRBV5-1, the J gene TRBJ1-2; D not certain. V gave up 0 bases and J gave up 2 bases, with 5 bases separating them. Germline CDR1 is SGHRS and CDR2 is YFSETQ. The CDR3 loop spans 13 amino acids. The CDR3 region has the DNA TGCGCCAGCAGCTTGGGGCAGAACTATGGCTACACCTTC. Protein product: CASSLGQNYGYTF.

The chain recombines TRBV27 with TRBJ2-2, with 9 bases fitting TRBD1. This CDR3 region has 14 residues. After removal of 2 bases from V and 6 bases from J, the junction contained 1 base not matched to a gene. Per germline, CDR1 MNHEY and CDR2 SMNVEV (reference sequence). CDR3 bases: TGTGCCAGCAGTTTAGGGACAGGGCCCGGGGAGCTGTTTTTT. The encoded protein is CASSLGTGPGELFF.

The chain carries TRBV11-3 and TRBJ2-7, with TRBD1 as a possible D gene (6 bases). Germline V gene lookup returns CDR1 SGHNT and CDR2 YENEEA. V was shortened by 8 bases and J by 3 bases, with 11 bases between the two germline ends. The length of the CDR3 is 12 residues. CDR3 in DNA: TGTGCCAGCCGAGAGGACAGCTACGAGCAGTACTTC. Protein: CASREDSYEQYF.

The chain employs TRBV27 and TRBJ1-5, with D unresolved. The CDR3 spans 14 residues. With 1 base removed from V and 2 bases from J, the gap between germline ends came to 6 bases. Germline-derived CDR1 and CDR2 are MNHEY and SMNVEV (reference sequence). The CDR3 spells CASSLFSGNQPQHF. The CDR3 DNA reads as TGTGCCAGCAGTTTATTTTCCGGCAATCAGCCCCAGCATTTT.

V and J are TRBV6-1 and TRBJ2-7, with TRBD2 matching over 7 bases. V trimming: 2 bases; J trimming: 6 bases; junction bases outside the gene matches: 16. Per the germline V gene, CDR1 is MNHNS and CDR2 is SASEGT. The CDR3 length is 17 residues. CDR3 DNA: TGTGCCAGCAGTGAATCGGGTGGAGTAGCGGGTATAGGCGAGCAGTACTTC. It specifies CASSESGGVAGIGEQYF.

V and J are TRBV6-1 and TRBJ2-7, with 9 bases matching TRBD1. The germline gives CDR1 MNHNS, CDR2 SASEGT. This CDR3 is 14 amino acids long. The ends lost 3 bases at V and 3 bases at J; junction bases unmatched: 3. CDR3: CASSDGQGSYEQYF. The CDR3 nucleotides read TGTGCCAGCAGTGATGGACAGGGGAGCTACGAGCAGTACTTC.

The chain links TRBV4-2 to TRBJ1-5; D possibly corresponds to TRBD1 (5 bases). Trimming shortened V by 0 bases and J by 7 bases, and 16 bases separated the two germline ends. This CDR3 has 16 residues. Per germline, CDR1 LGHNA and CDR2 YNFKEQ. The CDR3 here is CASSQDTAGPWQPQHF. The CDR3 DNA sequence: TGTGCCAGCAGCCAAGATACGGCAGGGCCGTGGCAGCCCCAGCATTTT.

The chain combines TRBV28 with TRBJ1-2; D ambiguous. The CDR3 spans 12 residues. V was clipped by 8 bases and J by 5 bases, with 12 bases between them. Germline CDR1 MDHEN, CDR2 SYDVKM. The CDR3 sequence: CASLKFEYGYTF. DNA of the CDR3: TGTGCCAGCCTAAAATTTGAATATGGCTACACCTTC.

The chain's CDR3 is CASSSPAEGISFF. CDR3 DNA: TGTGCCAGCAGCTCCCCCGCGGAGGGGATATCTTTCTTT. The chain is built from TRBV6-6 and TRBJ1-1, with D perhaps matching TRBD1 (5 bases). V lost 6 bases and J lost 12, with 20 bases in between. The CDR3 spans 13 residues. CDR1 and CDR2 from the germline V gene are MNHNY and SVGAGI (reference sequence).

This chain links TRBV4-2 with TRBJ1-6; possible D gene TRBD1, 5 bases. Germline CDR1 and CDR2: LGHNA and YNFKEQ. The ends were cut back, 1 base at V and 6 bases at J, with 16 bases in the middle. The CDR3 loop spans 17 amino acids. The CDR3 loop reads CASSQARGGVVNSPLHF. As DNA, the CDR3 is TGTGCCAGCAGCCAAGCCCGGGGAGGGGTCGTTAATTCACCCCTCCACTTT.

V and J are TRBV19 and TRBJ1-1; a weak D match, TRBD1 (6 bases). The CDR3 totals 15 residues. From germline, CDR1 is LNHDA and CDR2 SQIVND (reference sequence). Trimming stripped 6 bases from V and 0 bases from J, with 14 bases between. In DNA, the CDR3 is TGTGCCAGTAGCCCATCGACAGGTATGAACACTGAAGCTTTCTTT. Amino acids: CASSPSTGMNTEAFF. The full variable domain, in which reference TRBV19 and TRBJ1-1 provide the parts outside the CDR3, is DGGITQSPKYLFRKEGQNVTLSCEQNLNHDAMYWYRQDPGQGLRLIYYSQIVNDFQKGDIAEGYSVSREKKESFPLTVTSAQKNPTAFYLCASSPSTGMNTEAFFGQGTRLTVV.

The chain links TRBV6-1 to TRBJ2-1, with D possibly matching TRBD2 (6 bases). The CDR3 runs to 14 residues. From germline, CDR1 is MNHNS and CDR2 SASEGT. Trimming took 6 bases from V and 4 from J, leaving 13 bases between them. The CDR3: CASRRSGVYNEQFF. DNA for the CDR3: TGTGCCAGCAGGCGGTCGGGGGTTTACAATGAGCAGTTCTTC.

This clone was counted a few times. This chain links TRBV18 with TRBJ1-3; 9 bases match TRBD1. This CDR3 has 18 amino acids. V shed 1 base, J shed 2 bases, and the junction held 9 bases outside the gene matches. Germline CDR1 reads KGHSH; CDR2 reads LQKENI. The CDR3 loop is CASSPRTTGTGTGNTIYF. CDR3 bases: TGTGCCAGCTCACCACGGACAACCGGGACAGGGACTGGAAACACCATATATTTT.

CDR3 sequence: CASSQAGVGYTF. CDR3 bases: TGTGCCAGCAGCCAAGCGGGGGTCGGCTACACCTTC. The chain is built from TRBV14 and TRBJ1-2; D may be TRBD1 (5 bases). The V gene's germline CDR1 is SGHDN and CDR2 FVKESK. Trimming cost V 1 base and J 8 bases, with 8 bases left between them. There are 12 residues in the CDR3.

The chain links TRBV10-2 to TRBJ2-2; D might be TRBD2 (5 bases). Germline V lookup: CDR1 WSHSY, CDR2 SAAADI. There are 17 residues in the CDR3. Trimming left V 5 bases short and J 0 bases short, with 16 bases between. CDR3 loop: CASSPPASGPNTGELFF. DNA for the CDR3: TGCGCCAGCAGTCCCCCCGCCAGCGGACCGAACACCGGGGAGCTGTTTTTT.

The genes are TRBV10-2 and TRBJ1-5, with D maybe TRBD1 (5 bases). This CDR3 contains 14 residues. Germline V gives CDR1 WSHSY, CDR2 SAAADI. V was shortened by 0 bases and J by 6 bases, with 9 bases between the two germline ends. The CDR3, as DNA: TGCGCCAGCAGTGAGTCCAGGGTGGGTCAGCCCCAGCATTTT. This sequence encodes CASSESRVGQPQHF.

The rearrangement joins TRBV6-9 to TRBJ2-7, with D possibly TRBD2 on 5 matching bases. V dropped 6 bases and J dropped 5 bases, with 8 bases sitting between them. Germline V gene sequence: CDR1 MNHGY, CDR2 SVAAGI. CDR3 length: 11 amino acids. CDR3: CASSLEDEQYF. The DNA for the CDR3 is TGTGCCAGCAGCCTGGAGGACGAGCAGTACTTC.

This clone appeared a single time. The V call is TRBV19, the J call TRBJ2-7; tentatively, D is TRBD2 (6 bases). V was cut by 1 base and J by 0 bases, with 10 bases left in between. Germline V gene data show CDR1 as LNHDA and CDR2 as SQIVND (reference sequence). CDR3 length: 15 residues. CDR3 DNA sequence: TGTGCCAGTAGTATAGTTAGGGGAGGCTCCTACGAGCAGTACTTC. Protein: CASSIVRGGSYEQYF. Together with reference TRBV19 and TRBJ2-7, the CDR3 gives the full variable domain: DGGITQSPKYLFRKEGQNVTLSCEQNLNHDAMYWYRQDPGQGLRLIYYSQIVNDFQKGDIAEGYSVSREKKESFPLTVTSAQKNPTAFYLCASSIVRGGSYEQYFGPGTRLTVT.

The chain couples TRBV5-1 to TRBJ2-5; 8 nucleotides align to TRBD1. Germline V lookup: CDR1 SGHRS, CDR2 YFSETQ. The CDR3 consists of 14 residues. Losses at the gene ends were 3 bases for V and 3 bases for J; bases not matched to a gene: 4. The CDR3 sequence is CASSSGQGKETQYF. DNA of the CDR3: TGCGCCAGCAGCTCAGGACAGGGCAAAGAGACCCAGTACTTC. Full variable domain (rest looked up from reference TRBV5-1 and TRBJ2-5): KAGVTQTPRYLIKTRGQQVTLSCSPISGHRSVSWYQQTPGQGLQFLFEYFSETQRNKGNFPGRFSGRQFSNSRSEMNVSTLELGDSALYLCASSSGQGKETQYFGPGTRLLVL.

There are a few counts of this clone. This chain links TRBV7-8 with TRBJ2-7, with a tentative D call TRBD1 (8 bases). Germline V CDR1 and CDR2: SGHVS, FQNEAQ. Trimming took 1 base from V and 2 from J, leaving 18 bases between them. CDR3 length equals 17 residues. CDR3 sequence reads: CASSLEGGQGATYEQYF. CDR3 bases: TGTGCCAGCAGCTTAGAGGGGGGGCAGGGGGCCACCTACGAGCAGTACTTC.

The V gene is TRBV5-8, the J gene TRBJ2-2; 10 bases match TRBD2. CDR3 length: 14 residues. Looked up from germline, CDR1 is SGHTS and CDR2 is YDEGEE. V shed 4 bases, J shed 6 bases, and the junction held 3 bases outside the gene matches. As DNA, the CDR3 is TGTGCCAGCAGCCGCGGACTAGCGGCCGGGGAGCTGTTTTTT. Residues: CASSRGLAAGELFF.

The gene calls are TRBV6-6 and TRBJ1-1, with D possibly matching TRBD1 (6 bases). This CDR3 spans 15 amino acids. Germline CDR1 MNHNY, CDR2 SVGAGI (reference sequence). Trimming stripped 5 bases from V and 0 bases from J, with 13 bases between. CDR3 sequence (DNA): TGTGCCAGCAGTCCCCGCGGACAGATGAACACTGAAGCTTTCTTT. It is translated as CASSPRGQMNTEAFF.

The gene calls are TRBV7-9 and TRBJ2-7, with TRBD1 matching 8 bases. The trim removed 0 bases at V and 3 bases at J, leaving 13 bases unmatched. The CDR3 contains 18 residues. Germline CDR1 reads SEHNR; CDR2 reads FQNEAQ (reference sequence). The CDR3 sequence: CASSLARFGQGTGYEQYF. The CDR3 coding sequence is TGTGCCAGCAGCTTAGCCCGTTTCGGGCAGGGGACAGGCTACGAGCAGTACTTC.

The chain couples TRBV27 to TRBJ1-4, with 8 nucleotides matching TRBD1. CDR3 length: 17 amino acids. From germline, CDR1 is MNHEY and CDR2 SMNVEV (reference sequence). With 6 bases clipped from V and 1 base from J, the junction kept 10 bases outside the gene matches. The DNA for the CDR3 is TGTGCCAGCAGGGCCGACAACAGGGGGGTAACTAATGAAAAACTGTTTTTT. This gives the protein CASRADNRGVTNEKLFF.